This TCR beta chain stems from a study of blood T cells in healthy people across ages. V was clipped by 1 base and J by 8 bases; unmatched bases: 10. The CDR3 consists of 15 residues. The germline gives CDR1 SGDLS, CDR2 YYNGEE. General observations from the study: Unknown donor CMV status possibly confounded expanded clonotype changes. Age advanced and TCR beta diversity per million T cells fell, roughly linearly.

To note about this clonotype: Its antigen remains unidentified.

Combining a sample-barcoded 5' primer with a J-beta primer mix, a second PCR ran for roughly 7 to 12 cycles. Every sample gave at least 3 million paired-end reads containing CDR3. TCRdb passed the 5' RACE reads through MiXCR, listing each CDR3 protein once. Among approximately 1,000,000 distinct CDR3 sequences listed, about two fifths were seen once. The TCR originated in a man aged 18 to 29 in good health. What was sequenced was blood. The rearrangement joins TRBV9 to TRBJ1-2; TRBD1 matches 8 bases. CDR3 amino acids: CASSVNTGQGYGYTF. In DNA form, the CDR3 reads TGTGCCAGCAGCGTAAATACAGGACAGGGTTACGGCTACACCTTC.